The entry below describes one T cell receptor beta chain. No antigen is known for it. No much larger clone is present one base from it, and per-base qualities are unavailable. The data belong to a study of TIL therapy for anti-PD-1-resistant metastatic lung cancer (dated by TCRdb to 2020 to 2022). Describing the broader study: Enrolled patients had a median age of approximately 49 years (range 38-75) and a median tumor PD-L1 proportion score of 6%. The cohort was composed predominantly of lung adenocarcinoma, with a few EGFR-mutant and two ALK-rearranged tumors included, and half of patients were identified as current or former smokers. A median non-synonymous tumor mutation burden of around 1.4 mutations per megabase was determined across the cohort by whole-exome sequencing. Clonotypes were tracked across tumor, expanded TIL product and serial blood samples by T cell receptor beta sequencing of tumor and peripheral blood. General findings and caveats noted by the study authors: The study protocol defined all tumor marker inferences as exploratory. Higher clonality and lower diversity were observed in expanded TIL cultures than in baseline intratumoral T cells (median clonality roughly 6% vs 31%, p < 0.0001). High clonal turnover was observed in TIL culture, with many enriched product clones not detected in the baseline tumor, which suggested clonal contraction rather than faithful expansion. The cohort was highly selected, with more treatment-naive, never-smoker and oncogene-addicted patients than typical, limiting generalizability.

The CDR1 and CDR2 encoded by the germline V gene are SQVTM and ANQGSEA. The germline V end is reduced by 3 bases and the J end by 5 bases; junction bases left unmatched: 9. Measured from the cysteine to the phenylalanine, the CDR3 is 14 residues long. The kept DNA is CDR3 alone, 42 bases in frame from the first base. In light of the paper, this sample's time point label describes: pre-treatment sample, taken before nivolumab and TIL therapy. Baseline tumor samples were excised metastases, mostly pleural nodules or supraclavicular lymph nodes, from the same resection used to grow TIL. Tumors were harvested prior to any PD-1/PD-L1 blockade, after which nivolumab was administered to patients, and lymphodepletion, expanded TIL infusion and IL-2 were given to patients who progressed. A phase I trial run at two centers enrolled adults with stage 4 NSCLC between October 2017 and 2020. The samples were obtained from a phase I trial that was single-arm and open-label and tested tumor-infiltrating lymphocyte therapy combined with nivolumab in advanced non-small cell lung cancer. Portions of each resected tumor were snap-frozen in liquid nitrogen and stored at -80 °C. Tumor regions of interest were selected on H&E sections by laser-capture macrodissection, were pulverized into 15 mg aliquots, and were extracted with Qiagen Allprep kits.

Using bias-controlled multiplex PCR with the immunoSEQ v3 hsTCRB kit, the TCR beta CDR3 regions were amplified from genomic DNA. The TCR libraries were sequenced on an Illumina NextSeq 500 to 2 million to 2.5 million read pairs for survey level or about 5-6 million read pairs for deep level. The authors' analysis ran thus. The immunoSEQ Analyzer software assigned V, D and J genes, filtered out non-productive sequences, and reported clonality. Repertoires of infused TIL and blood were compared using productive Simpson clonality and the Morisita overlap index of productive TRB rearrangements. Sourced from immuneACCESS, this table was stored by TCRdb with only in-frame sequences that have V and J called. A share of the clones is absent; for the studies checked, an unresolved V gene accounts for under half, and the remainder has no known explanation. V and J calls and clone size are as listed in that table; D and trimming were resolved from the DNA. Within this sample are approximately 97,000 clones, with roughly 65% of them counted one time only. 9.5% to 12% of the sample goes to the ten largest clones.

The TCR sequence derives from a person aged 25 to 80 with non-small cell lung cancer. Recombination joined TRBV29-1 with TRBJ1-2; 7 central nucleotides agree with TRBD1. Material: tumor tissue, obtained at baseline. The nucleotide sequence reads TGCAGCGTTGATCCGTTGGGGACAGAATATGGCTACACCTTC. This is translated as CSVDPLGTEYGYTF.